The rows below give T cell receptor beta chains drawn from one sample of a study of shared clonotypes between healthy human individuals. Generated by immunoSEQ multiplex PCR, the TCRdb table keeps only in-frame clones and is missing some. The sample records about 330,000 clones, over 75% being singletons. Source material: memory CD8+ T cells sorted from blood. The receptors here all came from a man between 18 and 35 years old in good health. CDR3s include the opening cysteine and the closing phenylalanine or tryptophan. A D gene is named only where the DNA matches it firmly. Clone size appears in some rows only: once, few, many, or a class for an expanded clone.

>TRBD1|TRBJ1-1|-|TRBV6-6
CASSYSGQMNTEAFF
TGTGCCAGCAGTTACTCGGGACAGATGAACACTGAAGCTTTCTTT
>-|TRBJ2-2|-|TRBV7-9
CASSLVVGATGELFF
TGTGCCAGCAGCTTAGTGGTCGGGGCCACCGGGGAGCTGTTTTTT
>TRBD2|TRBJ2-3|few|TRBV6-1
CASRTGLAPDTQYF
TGTGCCAGCAGGACCGGACTAGCCCCAGATACGCAGTATTTT
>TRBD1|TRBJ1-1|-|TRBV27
CASSPDRRQTEAFF
TGTGCCAGCAGCCCGGACAGGAGGCAGACTGAAGCTTTCTTT
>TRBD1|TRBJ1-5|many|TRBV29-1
CSVGTGEDGPQHF
TGCAGCGTGGGGACAGGGGAAGACGGGCCCCAGCATTTT
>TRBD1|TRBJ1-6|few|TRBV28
CASLLDRDNSPLHF
TGTGCCAGCCTGTTGGACAGGGATAATTCACCCCTCCACTTT
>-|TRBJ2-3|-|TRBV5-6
CASSLLDTQYF
TGTGCCAGCAGCCTCCTGGATACGCAGTATTTT
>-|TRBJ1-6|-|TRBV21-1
CASSKVRRGSSYNSPLHF
TGTGCCAGCAGCAAAGTGCGCAGGGGAAGCTCCTATAATTCACCCCTCCACTTT
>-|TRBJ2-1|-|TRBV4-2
CASSQDLNMRFF
TGTGCCAGCAGCCAAGATCTGAATATGAGGTTCTTC
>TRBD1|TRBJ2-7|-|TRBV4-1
CASSQVQGKNSYEQYF
TGCGCCAGCAGCCAGGTACAGGGGAAGAACTCCTACGAGCAGTACTTC